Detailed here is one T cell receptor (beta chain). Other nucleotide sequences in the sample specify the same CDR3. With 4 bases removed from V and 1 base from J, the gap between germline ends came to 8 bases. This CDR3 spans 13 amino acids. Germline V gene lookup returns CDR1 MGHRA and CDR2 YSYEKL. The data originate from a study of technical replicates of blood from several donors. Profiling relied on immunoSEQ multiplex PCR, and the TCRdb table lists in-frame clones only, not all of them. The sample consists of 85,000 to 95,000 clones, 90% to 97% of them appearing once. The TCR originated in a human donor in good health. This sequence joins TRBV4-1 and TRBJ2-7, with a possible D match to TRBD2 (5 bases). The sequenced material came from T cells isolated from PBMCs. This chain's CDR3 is CASSLDSSYEQYF. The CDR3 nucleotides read TGCGCCAGCAGCCTGGACTCGTCCTACGAGCAGTACTTC.